This T cell receptor beta chain was captured in a study of early T cells in non-severe SARS-CoV-2 infection listed by TCRdb under 2021. In terms of the full investigation: TCR sequencing used bulk RNA from unsorted whole blood, so alpha and beta chains could not be paired.

From the cysteine up to the phenylalanine, the CDR3 has a length of 13 residues. Solely the CDR3 DNA is kept, with 39 bases framed from the first base. The germline V gene sets CDR1 to SNHLY and CDR2 to FYNNEI. This clonotype has a handful of counts. Its specific antigen is unknown. An end of the junction does not agree with germline; a read error may underlie this. Summary of the overall study and its limitations: VDJdb matching was skewed toward anti-spike CD8 responses and likely underestimated virus-specific expansions by missing private and CD4 specificities.

This was a case-control study nested in a cohort of healthcare workers in London, UK, who had nasopharyngeal swab PCR tests and blood samples taken every week. Between 23 and 31 March 2020, the week of the UK lockdown, healthcare workers were enrolled and then followed up weekly for as long as 16 weeks. Receptor libraries were prepared by 5' RACE. The instrument given in TCRdb is NextSeq 500. Unique molecular identifiers were attached to individual cDNA molecules in the TCR library protocol so that sequencing error and PCR bias could be corrected. Both TCR alpha and beta chains were sequenced, and tight co-correlation was observed between alpha and beta sequence abundances in each sample. Processing in the source paper ran as follows. V gene, J gene and CDR3 annotation of TCR sequences was performed with Decombinator V4. Expanded TCRs were defined as changing significantly between any two time points under a Poisson model with p below 0.0001. TCR abundances were normalised to the total number of TCRs sequenced per sample and were expressed as counts per million. TRAV1-2 paired with TRAJ12, TRAJ20 or TRAJ33 defined MAIT TCRs, while TRAV10 paired with TRAJ18 defined iNKT TCRs. A search of VDJdb, accessed on 1 November 2021, was run for TCRs annotated to CMV, EBV and SARS-CoV-2, with TCRs annotated for multiple antigens excluded. TCRdb redid the processing of the public reads, applying fastp at Q25 and MiXCR, and retained in-frame beta chains. Rows merge per CDR3 protein into single entries with the most common DNA and genes. The V and J calls reflect TCRdb's pipeline rather than the authors' work. The sample records tens of thousands of distinct CDR3 sequences, 5% to 5.5% of which are singletons. The leading ten clones occupy 6% to 6.5% of the sample.

The receptor was isolated from an adult who was a healthcare worker with PCR-confirmed SARS-CoV-2 infection or an uninfected control (not recorded which). The source was whole blood, collected at baseline. Recombination joined TRBV2 with TRBJ1-4; 8 bases in the middle match TRBD1. The CDR3 here reads CASYRGSKEKLFF. At the DNA level, the sequence is TGTGCCAGTTACAGGGGGTCTAAGGAAAAACTGTTTTTT.